These 2 T cell receptor beta chains originate from one sample sequenced in a study of T cell responses to AZD1222 COVID-19 vaccine. The data were produced by immunoSEQ multiplex PCR, yet TCRdb's version contains in-frame clones alone and is incomplete. The data hold roughly 180,000 clones, with 80% to 95% observed a single time. Here the sequenced sample was peripheral blood, taken 28 days after the second dose of the MenACWY control vaccine. The receptors were sampled from an adult who received the MenACWY meningococcal vaccine as a control.

The CDR3 DNA reads as TGTGCCAGCACCGGAGGACACGGGAACACTGAAGCTTTCTTT. It specifies CASTGGHGNTEAFF. This chain links TRBV6-5 with TRBJ1-1; D perhaps matches TRBD1 (5 bases). Germline-derived CDR1 and CDR2 are MNHEY and SVGAGI. This CDR3 has 14 amino acids. Trimming shortened V by 7 bases and J by 1 base, and 13 bases separated the two germline ends.

The chain couples TRBV5-4 to TRBJ2-1, with a weak D call TRBD1 (6 bases). The germline CDR1 and CDR2 sequences are SGHNT and YYREEE (reference sequence). The CDR3 extends over 14 amino acids. V dropped 5 bases and J dropped 4 bases, with 13 bases sitting between them. CDR3 DNA: TGTGCCAGCAGTCGAGGGGGAACGTACAATGAGCAGTTCTTC. Amino acid sequence: CASSRGGTYNEQFF.